A single sample gave rise to the 30 T cell receptor beta chains below, sequenced in a study of blood T cell repertoires in COVID-19. This table comes from immunoSEQ multiplex PCR, and its TCRdb copy is limited to in-frame clones, with some not included. The sample includes about 200,000 clones, approximately 90% of them seen just once. Sequencing used peripheral blood. The origin of the receptors is a man aged 35 to 55 with acute or convalescent COVID-19.

The gene calls are TRBV29-1 and TRBJ1-5, with TRBD1 matching 8 bases. The CDR3 covers 14 residues. V lost 4 bases, J lost 3 bases, and 5 bases stayed unmatched. Germline loops: CDR1 SQVTM, CDR2 ANQGSEA. CDR3 sequence (DNA): TGCAGCGTTGGGGACAGGTCCTCCAATCAGCCCCAGCATTTT. The encoded protein is CSVGDRSSNQPQHF.

This chain joins TRBV28 and TRBJ2-5, with a possible D match to TRBD1 (5 bases). The CDR3 covers 14 residues. CDR1 is MDHEN and CDR2 is SYDVKM in the germline V gene. Deletions cut 5 bases from V and 5 bases from J, with 15 bases between. The CDR3 sequence is CASSQAGFGETQYF. The CDR3 nucleotides read TGTGCCAGCAGTCAAGCAGGGTTCGGTGAGACCCAGTACTTC.

The rearrangement links TRBV2 to TRBJ1-5; TRBD1 agrees at 8 bases. The ends lost 10 bases at V and 5 bases at J; junction bases unmatched: 10. Germline CDR1 reads SNHLY; CDR2 reads FYNNEI. This CDR3 is 14 amino acids long. The CDR3 DNA reads TGTGCCACCCGACAGGGGACGGAGGATCAGCCCCAGCATTTT. Its protein product is CATRQGTEDQPQHF.

V gene TRBV12-3 or TRBV12-4 combines with J gene TRBJ2-5; no clear D. V gave up 5 bases and J gave up 5 bases, with 9 bases separating them. This CDR3 has 12 amino acids. The DNA for the CDR3 is TGTGCCAGCAGTCAGATATTCGAGACCCAGTACTTC. Translated: CASSQIFETQYF.

The gene calls are TRBV5-4 and TRBJ2-6, with TRBD2 as a possible D gene (6 bases). Between the trimmed V and J ends, which lost 3 bases and 0 bases, there was a span of 13 bases. The CDR3 is made up of 17 amino acids. Germline V gene data show CDR1 as SGHNT and CDR2 as YYREEE (reference sequence). CDR3 sequence: CASSSGGGSSGANVLTF. Here the CDR3 DNA reads TGTGCCAGCAGCTCTGGCGGAGGGAGCTCTGGGGCCAACGTCCTGACTTTC.

The chain links TRBV3-1 (or the pseudogene TRBV3-2) to TRBJ1-4; D is perhaps TRBD1 (6 bases). V lost 4 bases to trimming and J lost 8 bases, with 17 bases between them. The CDR3 is 15 amino acids. Germline assignment: CDR1 LGHDT and CDR2 YNNKEL (reference sequence). The CDR3 loop reads CASSPAGGAREKLFF. In DNA, the CDR3 is TGTGCCAGCAGCCCCGCGGGGGGGGCGCGCGAAAAACTGTTTTTT.

This sequence joins TRBV27 and TRBJ2-7, with D possibly being TRBD1 (5 bases). CDR3 length: 15 amino acids. The V gene's germline CDR1 is MNHEY and CDR2 SMNVEV (reference sequence). Trimming pared 4 bases from V and 1 base from J, leaving 14 bases between. The CDR3 is CASSYEQPGSYEQYF. The CDR3 DNA reads as TGTGCCAGCAGTTACGAACAACCAGGGTCCTACGAGCAGTACTTC.

V is TRBV7-8 and J is TRBJ1-1; possibly TRBD1 for D (6 bases). Trimming left V 5 bases short and J 3 bases short, with 13 bases between. This CDR3 contains 14 residues. From germline, CDR1 is SGHVS and CDR2 FQNEAQ. CDR3 region: CASSLYRQDTEAFF. The CDR3 nucleotides are TGTGCCAGCAGCCTCTACCGACAGGACACTGAAGCTTTCTTT. Supplemented by reference TRBV7-8 and TRBJ1-1, the full variable domain reads GAGVSQSPRYKVAKRGQDVALRCDPISGHVSLFWYQQALGQGPEFLTYFQNEAQLDKSGLPSDRFFAERPEGSVSTLKIQRTQQEDSAVYLCASSLYRQDTEAFFGQGTRLTVV.

V usage is TRBV3-1 (or the pseudogene TRBV3-2) and J usage is TRBJ2-3; 11 bases are a match to TRBD2. Germline V gene lookup returns CDR1 LGHDT and CDR2 YNNKEL (reference sequence). The CDR3 has 16 amino acids. Germline trimming cut 4 bases from V and 2 bases from J; bases unmatched to any gene: 5. CDR3 region: CASSPRSGGATDTQYF. The CDR3 bases are TGTGCCAGCAGCCCTCGTAGCGGGGGGGCCACAGATACGCAGTATTTT.

This chain uses TRBV18 with TRBJ2-7; 11 bases match TRBD1. Germline CDR1 KGHSH, CDR2 LQKENI. This CDR3 is built from 15 residues. V gave up 3 bases and J gave up 4 bases; unmatched junction bases: 5. The CDR3 DNA is TGTGCCAGCTCACCCGAGGACAGGGGGCGGTACGAGCAGTACTTC. It codes for CASSPEDRGRYEQYF.

The chain is built from TRBV7-8 and TRBJ2-6, with D possibly TRBD1 on 6 matching bases. In germline, CDR1 is SGHVS, CDR2 FQNEAQ. V lost 7 bases and J 2 bases, leaving 12 bases between the germline ends. CDR3 length: 15 residues. This CDR3 reads CASTDGGTGANVLTF. The DNA of the CDR3 is TGTGCCAGCACCGATGGGGGCACTGGGGCCAACGTCCTGACTTTC. The whole variable domain, remainder taken from reference TRBV7-8 and TRBJ2-6, is GAGVSQSPRYKVAKRGQDVALRCDPISGHVSLFWYQQALGQGPEFLTYFQNEAQLDKSGLPSDRFFAERPEGSVSTLKIQRTQQEDSAVYLCASTDGGTGANVLTFGAGSRLTVL.

This clone was detected only once. The V and J genes are TRBV7-9 and TRBJ2-7, with 7 bases that match TRBD1. This CDR3 is built from 15 residues. V lost 0 bases, J lost 5 bases, and 7 bases stayed unmatched. The germline V gene has CDR1 SEHNR and CDR2 FQNEAQ (reference sequence). The CDR3 reads CASSLALAGTDEQYF. Written as DNA, the CDR3 is TGTGCCAGCAGCTTAGCGCTGGCAGGGACAGACGAGCAGTACTTC.

V usage is TRBV5-6 and J usage is TRBJ1-5, with D possibly being TRBD1 (5 bases). Trimming took off 1 base at V and 0 bases at J, with 11 bases between the two ends. The length of the CDR3 is 16 residues. CDR1 is SGHDT, CDR2 YYEEEE, per germline. CDR3 coding DNA: TGTGCCAGCAGCTTGAGGACATTATCTAGCAATCAGCCCCAGCATTTT. Its translation is CASSLRTLSSNQPQHF.

This chain joins TRBV11-2 and TRBJ2-4; 8 bases match TRBD1. The junction had 11 bases not matched to a gene; V was cut back by 4 bases and J by 0 bases. This CDR3 contains 18 residues. Per the germline V gene, CDR1 is SGHAT and CDR2 is FQNNGV. The CDR3 reads CASSSPGQVILAKNIQYF. The CDR3 nucleotides are TGTGCCAGCAGCTCGCCGGGACAGGTTATTTTAGCCAAAAACATTCAGTACTTC.

Notes on this clone: Its ends do not fully match the called genes, so a read error is possible. This rearrangement joins TRBV5-1 to TRBJ1-1; 9 bases match TRBD1. The CDR3 extends over 17 amino acids. CDR1 and CDR2 (germline): SGHRS, YFSETQ. The CDR3 spells CASSLTPTGGMKTEAFF. CDR3 DNA: TGCGCCAGCAGCCTCACCCCCACAGGGGGCATGAAGACTGAAGCTTTCTTT.

DNA for the CDR3: TGTGCCAGCAGCTCCGACAGGGAAAGTGCCCAGTACTTC. The encoded protein is CASSSDRESAQYF. The V gene is TRBV3-1 (or the pseudogene TRBV3-2), the J gene TRBJ2-5, with 7 bases identical to TRBD1. The CDR3 loop spans 13 amino acids. CDR1 is LGHDT and CDR2 is YNNKEL in the germline V gene (reference sequence). V shed 5 bases, J shed 9 bases, and the junction held 9 bases outside the gene matches.

V is TRBV4-1 and J is TRBJ1-1; D is unresolved. Germline V gives CDR1 MGHRA, CDR2 YSYEKL. This CDR3 is 13 amino acids long. V gave up 0 bases and J gave up 8 bases, with 10 bases separating them. This CDR3 reads CASSQDPGREAFF. CDR3 sequence (DNA): TGCGCCAGCAGCCAAGATCCGGGGAGGGAAGCTTTCTTT.

The CDR3 region is CASSQGHTEAFF. CDR3 in DNA: TGTGCCAGCAGCCAGGGTCACACTGAAGCTTTCTTT. This chain connects TRBV5-4 to TRBJ1-1; possible D gene TRBD1, 5 bases. Germline-derived CDR1 and CDR2 are SGHNT and YYREEE (reference sequence). The CDR3 consists of 12 residues. V lost 4 bases and J lost 3, with 7 bases in between.

J is TRBJ2-7 and V is TRBV11-1; a possible D gene is TRBD2 (5 bases). The V gene's germline CDR1 is SGHAT and CDR2 FQDESV (reference sequence). Trimming cost V 2 bases and J 2 bases, with 10 bases left between them. The CDR3 totals 14 residues. The CDR3 DNA is TGTGCCAGCAGCTTAAGGACTCAAACCTACGAGCAGTACTTC. Protein: CASSLRTQTYEQYF.

The chain combines TRBV27 with TRBJ2-2, with TRBD2 as a possible D gene (5 bases). The CDR3 totals 14 residues. V dropped 4 bases and J dropped 6 bases, with 12 bases sitting between them. The germline V gene encodes CDR1 MNHEY and CDR2 SMNVEV (reference sequence). CDR3 residues: CASSSRRGPGELFF. For the CDR3, the DNA is TGTGCCAGCAGTTCGAGACGGGGTCCCGGGGAGCTGTTTTTT.

V and J are TRBV28 and TRBJ1-2; D gene uncertain. This CDR3 region has 13 residues. Trimming shortened V by 6 bases and J by 8 bases, and 16 bases separated the two germline ends. Germline V lookup: CDR1 MDHEN, CDR2 SYDVKM. CDR3 bases: TGTGCCAGCAGCCTTACCTCCTTCGGGGGCTACACCTTC. This encodes CASSLTSFGGYTF.

This clone was seen once. The chain uses TRBV3-1 (or the pseudogene TRBV3-2) and TRBJ2-4; D might be TRBD2 (5 bases). Trimming left V 11 bases short and J 6 bases short, with 17 bases between. The CDR3 contains 13 residues. Germline V gene sequence: CDR1 LGHDT, CDR2 YNNKEL (reference sequence). The CDR3 protein is CAAGSPSGNIQYF. CDR3 bases: TGTGCCGCTGGGAGCCCGTCGGGAAACATTCAGTACTTC.

The chain combines TRBV5-4 with TRBJ1-1; no reliable D call. Trimming removed 0 bases from V and 5 bases from J, with 14 bases in between. The V gene's germline CDR1 is SGHNT and CDR2 YYREEE (reference sequence). This CDR3 contains 15 residues. The CDR3 here is CASSLDKGVETEAFF. In nucleotides, the CDR3 is TGTGCCAGCAGCTTGGATAAGGGAGTGGAGACTGAAGCTTTCTTT.

The chain has TRBV30 and TRBJ2-3, with no clear D. Trimming stripped 2 bases from V and 10 bases from J, with 10 bases between. Per the germline V gene, CDR1 is GTSNPN and CDR2 is SVGIG (reference sequence). The CDR3 has 11 amino acids. In nucleotides, the CDR3 is TGTGCCTGGAGTCGGAGATACGCGCAGTATTTT. This codes for CAWSRRYAQYF. Together with reference TRBV30 and TRBJ2-3, the CDR3 gives the full variable domain: SQTIHQWPATLVQPVGSPLSLECTVEGTSNPNLYWYRQAAGRGLQLLFYSVGIGQISSEVPQNLSASRPQDRQFILSSKKLLLSDSGFYLCAWSRRYAQYFGPGTRLTVL.

V is TRBV2 and J is TRBJ2-5; 13 positions agree with TRBD2. Trimming removed 8 bases from V and 7 bases from J; junction bases left unmatched: 4. The CDR3 is made up of 13 amino acids. Per germline, CDR1 SNHLY and CDR2 FYNNEI. CDR3 in DNA: TGTGCCAGCGGGACTAGCGGGGAGTTGACCCAGTACTTC. Amino acids: CASGTSGELTQYF.

The rearrangement uses TRBV11-2 and TRBJ2-6, with 8 bases lining up with TRBD1. Trimming took 6 bases from V and 4 from J; bases not matched to a gene: 5. Germline V CDR1 and CDR2: SGHAT, FQNNGV. The CDR3 covers 15 residues. The CDR3: CASRTGDAGANVLTF. In nucleotides, the CDR3 is TGTGCCAGCAGGACAGGGGATGCCGGGGCCAACGTCCTGACTTTC.

V is TRBV7-3 and J is TRBJ2-1; 9 bases are shared with TRBD2. Germline CDR1 is SGHTA and CDR2 is FQGTGA. The CDR3 length is 19 residues. J gave up 0 bases and V 1 base, and 10 bases lay outside the gene matches. The CDR3 region has the DNA TGTGCCAGCAGCTTAAAAGGGACTAGCCGAATTCCCTCCTACAATGAGCAGTTCTTC. It codes for CASSLKGTSRIPSYNEQFF. Combining the CDR3 with reference TRBV7-3 and TRBJ2-1 gives the whole variable domain GAGVSQTPSNKVTEKGKYVELRCDPISGHTALYWYRQSLGQGPEFLIYFQGTGAADDSGLPNDRFFAVRPEGSVSTLKIQRTERGDSAVYLCASSLKGTSRIPSYNEQFFGPGTRLTVL.

The gene calls are TRBV19 and TRBJ2-7, with D possibly being TRBD1 (6 bases). This CDR3 is built from 14 residues. The ends were cut back, 3 bases at V and 6 bases at J, with 15 bases in the middle. Germline V gene sequence: CDR1 LNHDA, CDR2 SQIVND (reference sequence). In DNA form, the CDR3 reads TGTGCCAGTAGTATGGTCCCAGGGGACGGCGAGCAGTACTTC. Its protein product is CASSMVPGDGEQYF. The entire variable domain, with the rest obtained from reference TRBV19 and TRBJ2-7, is as follows: DGGITQSPKYLFRKEGQNVTLSCEQNLNHDAMYWYRQDPGQGLRLIYYSQIVNDFQKGDIAEGYSVSREKKESFPLTVTSAQKNPTAFYLCASSMVPGDGEQYFGPGTRLTVT.

The chain combines TRBV12-3 or TRBV12-4 with TRBJ2-5; TRBD2 is a possible D gene (5 bases). CDR3 length: 13 residues. V was pared by 2 bases and J by 4 bases, with 8 bases between. In DNA form, the CDR3 reads TGTGCCAGCAGTTTAAACGAGGGAGAGACCCAGTACTTC. Its protein is CASSLNEGETQYF.

The chain joins TRBV7-2 to TRBJ1-5; TRBD1 matches 7 bases. The CDR3 runs 15 residues. With V trimmed by 1 base and J by 4 bases, 4 bases remained unmatched. From germline, CDR1 is SGHTA and CDR2 FQGNSA. CDR3 region: CASSLERGRNQPQHF. The CDR3 DNA sequence: TGTGCCAGCAGCTTAGAGAGGGGGCGAAATCAGCCCCAGCATTTT.